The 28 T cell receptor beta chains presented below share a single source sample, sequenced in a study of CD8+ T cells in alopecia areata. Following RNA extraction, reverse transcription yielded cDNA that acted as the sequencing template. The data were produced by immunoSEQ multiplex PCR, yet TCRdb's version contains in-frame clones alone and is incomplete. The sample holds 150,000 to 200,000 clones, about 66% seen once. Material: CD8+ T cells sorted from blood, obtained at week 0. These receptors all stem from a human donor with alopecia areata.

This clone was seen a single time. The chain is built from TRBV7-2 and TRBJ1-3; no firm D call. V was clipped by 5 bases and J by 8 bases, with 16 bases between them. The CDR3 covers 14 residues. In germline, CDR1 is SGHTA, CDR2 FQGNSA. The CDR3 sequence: CASSRRSASDTIYF. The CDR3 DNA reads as TGTGCCAGCAGCAGACGCTCGGCGTCGGACACCATATATTTT.

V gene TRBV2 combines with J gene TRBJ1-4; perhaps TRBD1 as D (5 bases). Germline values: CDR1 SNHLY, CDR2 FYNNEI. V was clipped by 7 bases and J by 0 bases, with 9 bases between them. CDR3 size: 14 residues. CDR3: CASKVTATNEKLFF. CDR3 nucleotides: TGTGCCAGCAAAGTGACAGCAACTAATGAAAAACTGTTTTTT. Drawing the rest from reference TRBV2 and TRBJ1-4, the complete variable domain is EPEVTQTPSHQVTQMGQEVILRCVPISNHLYFYWYRQILGQKVEFLVSFYNNEISEKSEIFDDQFSVERPDGSNFTLKIRSTKLEDSAMYFCASKVTATNEKLFFGSGTQLSVL.

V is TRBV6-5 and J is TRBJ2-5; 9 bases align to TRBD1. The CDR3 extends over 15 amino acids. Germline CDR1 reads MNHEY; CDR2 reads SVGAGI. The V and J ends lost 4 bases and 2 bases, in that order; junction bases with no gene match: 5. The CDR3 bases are TGTGCCAGCAGTTTTTTACAGGGGGCGCAAGAGACCCAGTACTTC. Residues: CASSFLQGAQETQYF.

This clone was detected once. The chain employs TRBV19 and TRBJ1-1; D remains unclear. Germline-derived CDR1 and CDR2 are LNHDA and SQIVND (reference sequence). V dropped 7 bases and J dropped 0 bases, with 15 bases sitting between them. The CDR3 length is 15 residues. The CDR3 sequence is CASITADGVNTEAFF. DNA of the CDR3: TGTGCCAGTATCACCGCTGACGGGGTGAACACTGAAGCTTTCTTT.

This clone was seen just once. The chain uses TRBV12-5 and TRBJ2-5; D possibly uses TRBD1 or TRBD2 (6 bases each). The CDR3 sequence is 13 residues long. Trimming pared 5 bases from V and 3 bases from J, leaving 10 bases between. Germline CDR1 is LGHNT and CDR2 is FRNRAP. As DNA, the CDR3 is TGTGCTAGTGGTACGCGGGACAAAGAGACCCAGTACTTC. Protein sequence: CASGTRDKETQYF. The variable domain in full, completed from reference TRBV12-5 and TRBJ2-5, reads DARVTQTPRHKVTEMGQEVTMRCQPILGHNTVFWYRQTMMQGLELLAYFRNRAPLDDSGMPKDRFSAEMPDATLATLKIQPSEPRDSAVYFCASGTRDKETQYFGPGTRLLVL.

The DNA for the CDR3 is TGTGCCAGCAGGGGCCGTCGGCAGTTCTTC. Translation gives CASRGRRQFF. The rearrangement links TRBV2 to TRBJ2-1; D ambiguous. Per the germline V gene, CDR1 is SNHLY and CDR2 is FYNNEI. The CDR3 contains 10 residues. The V end lost 6 bases, the J end lost 12 bases, and 9 bases lay between the germline ends.

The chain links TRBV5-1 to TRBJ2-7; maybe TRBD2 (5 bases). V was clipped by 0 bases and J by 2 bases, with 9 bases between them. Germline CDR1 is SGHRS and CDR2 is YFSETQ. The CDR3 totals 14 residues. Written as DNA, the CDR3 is TGCGCCAGCAGCTTGGAATCACTAGCCTACGAGCAGTACTTC. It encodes CASSLESLAYEQYF.

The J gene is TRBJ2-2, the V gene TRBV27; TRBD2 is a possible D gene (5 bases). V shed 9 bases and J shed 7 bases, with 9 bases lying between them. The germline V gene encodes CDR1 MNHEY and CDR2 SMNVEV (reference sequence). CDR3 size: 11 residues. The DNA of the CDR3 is TGTGCCAGTCGACGGGGCGGGGAGCTGTTTTTT. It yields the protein CASRRGGELFF.

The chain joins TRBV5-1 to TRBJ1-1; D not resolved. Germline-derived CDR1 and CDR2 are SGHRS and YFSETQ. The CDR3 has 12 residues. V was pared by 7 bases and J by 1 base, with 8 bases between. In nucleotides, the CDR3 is TGCGCCAGCCGGATGGGGAACACTGAAGCTTTCTTT. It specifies CASRMGNTEAFF.

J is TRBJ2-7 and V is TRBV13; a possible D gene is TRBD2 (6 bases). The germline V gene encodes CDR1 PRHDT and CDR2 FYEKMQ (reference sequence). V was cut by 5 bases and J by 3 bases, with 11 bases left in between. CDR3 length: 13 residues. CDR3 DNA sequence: TGTGCCAGCAGCAAAGAGACTAGCTACGAGCAGTACTTC. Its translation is CASSKETSYEQYF.

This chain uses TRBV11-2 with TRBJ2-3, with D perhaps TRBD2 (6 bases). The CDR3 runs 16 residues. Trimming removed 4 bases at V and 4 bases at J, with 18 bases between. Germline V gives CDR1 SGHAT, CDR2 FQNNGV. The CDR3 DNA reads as TGTGCCAGCAGCTGGGGGGACTCCCGGCCCCCAGATACGCAGTATTTT. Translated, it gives CASSWGDSRPPDTQYF.

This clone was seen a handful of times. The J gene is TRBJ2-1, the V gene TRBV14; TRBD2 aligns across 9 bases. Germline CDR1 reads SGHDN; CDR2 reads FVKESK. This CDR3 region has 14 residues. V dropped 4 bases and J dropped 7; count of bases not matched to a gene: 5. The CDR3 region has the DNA TGTGCCAGCAGCCTCGCGGGGGGGCGAAATGAGCAGTTCTTC. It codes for CASSLAGGRNEQFF. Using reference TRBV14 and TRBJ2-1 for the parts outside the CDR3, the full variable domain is EAGVTQFPSHSVIEKGQTVTLRCDPISGHDNLYWYRRVMGKEIKFLLHFVKESKQDESGMPNNRFLAERTGGTYSTLKVQPAELEDSGVYFCASSLAGGRNEQFFGPGTRLTVL.

CDR3 nucleotides: TGCAGCGTTGAGCTCGGGACTAAAGGCTCCTACAATGAGCAGTTCTTC. The encoded protein is CSVELGTKGSYNEQFF. The chain links TRBV29-1 to TRBJ2-1; 7 positions match TRBD2. This CDR3 region has 16 residues. CDR1 and CDR2 from the germline V gene are SQVTM and ANQGSEA. With V trimmed by 3 bases and J by 0 bases, 8 bases remained unmatched.

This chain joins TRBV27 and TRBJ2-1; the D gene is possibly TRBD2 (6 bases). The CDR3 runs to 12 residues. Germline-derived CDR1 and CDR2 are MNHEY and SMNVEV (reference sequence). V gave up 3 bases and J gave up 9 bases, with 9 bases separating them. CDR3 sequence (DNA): TGTGCCAGCAGTTTCGACGGGGGTGAGCAGTTCTTC. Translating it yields CASSFDGGEQFF.

The CDR3 region is CASSLGRRTYGYTF. Here the CDR3 DNA reads TGTGCCAGCAGCTTAGGCCGTAGAACCTATGGCTACACCTTC. The chain has TRBV13 and TRBJ1-2; D is unclear. This CDR3 region has 14 residues. Per germline, CDR1 PRHDT and CDR2 FYEKMQ (reference sequence). Trimming took 0 bases from V and 4 from J, leaving 9 bases between them.

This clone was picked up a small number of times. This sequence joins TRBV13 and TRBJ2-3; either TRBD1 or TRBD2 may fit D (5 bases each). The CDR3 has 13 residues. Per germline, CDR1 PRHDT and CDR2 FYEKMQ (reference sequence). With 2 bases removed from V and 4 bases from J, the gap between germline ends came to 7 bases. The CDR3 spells CASSLWGSDTQYF. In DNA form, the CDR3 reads TGTGCCAGCAGCTTATGGGGGTCAGATACGCAGTATTTT.

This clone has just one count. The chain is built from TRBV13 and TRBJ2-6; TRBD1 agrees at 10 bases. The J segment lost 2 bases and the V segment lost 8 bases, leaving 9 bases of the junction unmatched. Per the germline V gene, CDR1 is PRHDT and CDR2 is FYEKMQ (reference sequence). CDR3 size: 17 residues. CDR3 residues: CASEDRGLDAGANVLTF. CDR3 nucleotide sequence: TGTGCCAGCGAAGACAGGGGGCTTGACGCTGGGGCCAACGTCCTGACTTTC.

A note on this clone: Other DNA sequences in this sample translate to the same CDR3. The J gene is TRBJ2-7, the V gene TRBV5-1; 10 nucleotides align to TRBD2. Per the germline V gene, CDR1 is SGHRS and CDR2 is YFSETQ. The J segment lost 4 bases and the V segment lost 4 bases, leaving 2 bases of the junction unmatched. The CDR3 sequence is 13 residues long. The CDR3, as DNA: TGCGCCAGCAGCCCGGGACTAGCGTACGAGCAGTACTTC. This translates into CASSPGLAYEQYF.

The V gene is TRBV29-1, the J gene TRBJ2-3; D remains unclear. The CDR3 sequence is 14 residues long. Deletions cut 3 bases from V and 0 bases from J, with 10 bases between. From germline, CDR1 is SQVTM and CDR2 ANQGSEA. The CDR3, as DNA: TGCAGCGTTGACTTGGCGGCTAGCACAGATACGCAGTATTTT. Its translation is CSVDLAASTDTQYF.

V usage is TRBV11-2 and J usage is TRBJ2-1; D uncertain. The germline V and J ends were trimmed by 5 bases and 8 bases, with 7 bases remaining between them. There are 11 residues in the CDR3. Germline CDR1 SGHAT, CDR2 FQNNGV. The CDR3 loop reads CASSLTDEQFF. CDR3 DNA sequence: TGTGCCAGCAGCCTGACCGATGAGCAGTTCTTC.

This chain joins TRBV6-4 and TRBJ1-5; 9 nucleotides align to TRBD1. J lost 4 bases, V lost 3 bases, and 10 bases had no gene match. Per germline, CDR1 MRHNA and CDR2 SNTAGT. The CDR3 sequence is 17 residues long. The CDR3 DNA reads TGTGCCAGCAGTGAGACAGGGGGATTATACCCTAATCAGCCCCAGCATTTT. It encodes CASSETGGLYPNQPQHF.

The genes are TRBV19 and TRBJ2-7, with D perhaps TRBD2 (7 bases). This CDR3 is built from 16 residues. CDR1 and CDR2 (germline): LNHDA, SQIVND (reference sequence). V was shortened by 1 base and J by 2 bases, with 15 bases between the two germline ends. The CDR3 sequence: CASSIAGGGHPYEQYF. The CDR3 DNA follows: TGTGCCAGTAGTATAGCGGGCGGGGGCCACCCCTACGAGCAGTACTTC. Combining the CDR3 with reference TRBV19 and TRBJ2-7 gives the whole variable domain DGGITQSPKYLFRKEGQNVTLSCEQNLNHDAMYWYRQDPGQGLRLIYYSQIVNDFQKGDIAEGYSVSREKKESFPLTVTSAQKNPTAFYLCASSIAGGGHPYEQYFGPGTRLTVT.

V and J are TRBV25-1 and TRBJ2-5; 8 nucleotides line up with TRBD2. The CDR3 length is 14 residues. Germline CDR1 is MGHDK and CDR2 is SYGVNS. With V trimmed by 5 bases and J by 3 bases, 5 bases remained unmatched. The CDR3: CASSYSGGEETQYF. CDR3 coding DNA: TGTGCCAGCAGTTACTCGGGGGGGGAAGAGACCCAGTACTTC.

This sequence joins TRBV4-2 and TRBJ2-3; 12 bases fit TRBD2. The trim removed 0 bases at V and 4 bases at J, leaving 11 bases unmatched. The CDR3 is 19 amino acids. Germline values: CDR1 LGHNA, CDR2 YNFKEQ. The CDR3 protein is CASSQDILAGGPRADTQYF. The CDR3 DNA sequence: TGTGCCAGCAGCCAAGATATCCTAGCGGGGGGGCCGAGGGCAGATACGCAGTATTTT.

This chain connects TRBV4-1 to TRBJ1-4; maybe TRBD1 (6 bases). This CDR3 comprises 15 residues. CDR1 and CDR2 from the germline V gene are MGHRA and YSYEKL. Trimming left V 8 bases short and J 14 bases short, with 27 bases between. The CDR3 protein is CASGTPPGHGLGLFF. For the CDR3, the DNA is TGCGCCAGCGGGACCCCACCGGGACACGGACTCGGGCTGTTTTTT.

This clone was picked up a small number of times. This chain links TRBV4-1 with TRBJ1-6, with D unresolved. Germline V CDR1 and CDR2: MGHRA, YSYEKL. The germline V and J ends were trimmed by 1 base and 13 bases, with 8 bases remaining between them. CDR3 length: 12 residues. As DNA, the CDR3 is TGCGCCAGCAGCCAAGTAAGGTATCCCCTCCACTTT. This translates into CASSQVRYPLHF.

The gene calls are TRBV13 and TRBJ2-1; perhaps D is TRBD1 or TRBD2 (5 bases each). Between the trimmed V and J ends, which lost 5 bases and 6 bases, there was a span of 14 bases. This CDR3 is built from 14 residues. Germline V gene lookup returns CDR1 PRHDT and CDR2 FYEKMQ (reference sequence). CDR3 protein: CASSQVRDANEQFF. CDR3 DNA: TGTGCCAGCAGCCAGGTCCGGGACGCCAATGAGCAGTTCTTC.

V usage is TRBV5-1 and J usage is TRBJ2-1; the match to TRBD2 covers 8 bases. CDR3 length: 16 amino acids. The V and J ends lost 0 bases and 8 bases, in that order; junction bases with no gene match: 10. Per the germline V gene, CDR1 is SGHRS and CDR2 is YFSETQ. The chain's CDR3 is CASSLAEGTSHYEQFF. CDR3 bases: TGCGCCAGCAGCTTGGCCGAAGGGACTAGTCACTATGAGCAGTTCTTC.